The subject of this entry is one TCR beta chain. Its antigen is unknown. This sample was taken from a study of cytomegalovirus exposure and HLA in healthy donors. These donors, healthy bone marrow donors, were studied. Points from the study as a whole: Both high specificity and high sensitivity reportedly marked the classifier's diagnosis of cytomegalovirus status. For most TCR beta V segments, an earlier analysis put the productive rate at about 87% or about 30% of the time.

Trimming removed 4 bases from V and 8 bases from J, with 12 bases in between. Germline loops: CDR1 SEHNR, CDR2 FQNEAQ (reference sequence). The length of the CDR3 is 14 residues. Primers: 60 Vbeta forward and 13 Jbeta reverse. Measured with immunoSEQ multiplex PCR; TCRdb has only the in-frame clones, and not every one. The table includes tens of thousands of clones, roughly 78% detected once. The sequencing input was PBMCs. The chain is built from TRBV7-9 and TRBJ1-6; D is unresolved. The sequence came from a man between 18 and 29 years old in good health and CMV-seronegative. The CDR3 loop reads CASSSSKHHSPLHF. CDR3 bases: TGTGCCAGCAGCTCCTCAAAACACCATTCACCCCTCCACTTT.